Listed below are T cell receptor beta chains from one sample, sequenced in a study of human T cells and chemical hapten exposure. MiXCR, run by TCRdb on the RACE reads, gives a single entry per CDR3 protein. The sample shows roughly 380,000 distinct CDR3 sequences, 4.5% to 5.5% of them seen only once. Sequencing was performed on whole blood, taken in connection with sensitization to the hapten diphenylcyclopropenone (DPC). These receptor sequences come from a woman in her forties or fifties with alopecia areata. Some clones in this sample may be carry-over from other donors' samples. Each CDR3 is given with its conserved first and last residue.

v_gene: TRBV11-2
j_gene: TRBJ2-1
CDR3aa: CASSLGVRRSSYNEQFF

v_gene: TRBV27
j_gene: TRBJ2-1
CDR3aa: CASSLFQRGSYNEQFF

v_gene: TRBV6-5
j_gene: TRBJ2-5
CDR3aa: CASSSQRAGTQYF

v_gene: TRBV30
j_gene: TRBJ2-3
CDR3aa: CAWTGPGRNTDTQYF

v_gene: TRBV13
j_gene: TRBJ2-7
CDR3aa: CASSPTTEGLGSYEQYF

v_gene: TRBV12-3/TRBV12-4
j_gene: TRBJ2-7
CDR3aa: CASSSSIHEQYF

v_gene: TRBV6-1
j_gene: TRBJ1-2
CDR3aa: CASSVSRNLNYGYTF

v_gene: TRBV7-9
j_gene: TRBJ1-1
CDR3aa: CASSFSGQGDWFTEAFF

v_gene: TRBV11-2
j_gene: TRBJ2-1
CDR3aa: CASSSRTSGGLGEQFF

v_gene: TRBV30
j_gene: TRBJ1-5
CDR3aa: CAWSIATDQPQHF

v_gene: TRBV7-2
j_gene: TRBJ1-1
CDR3aa: CASSRDRAVNTEAFF

v_gene: TRBV7-9
j_gene: TRBJ1-1
CDR3aa: CASSLGLDWENTEAFF

v_gene: TRBV5-1
j_gene: TRBJ2-3
CDR3aa: CASSYGQVGTDTQYF

v_gene: TRBV7-9
j_gene: TRBJ2-1
CDR3aa: CASSLPLSGHYNEQFF

v_gene: TRBV21-1
j_gene: TRBJ1-5
CDR3aa: CASSKELRVYSNQPQHF